This T cell receptor (beta chain) was recovered during a study of STAT5B mutations in CD4+ large granular lymphocyte leukemia. Notes on the study in general: CD4-sorted patient repertoires seemed more clonal than healthy CD4+ repertoires.

Remarks on this clone: Its specificity is not known.

Original handling: Productive clonotypes were detectable down to 2.59 x 10-5 frequency. Sequencing used immunoSEQ multiplex PCR; TCRdb keeps in-frame clones, though not all of them. V, J and clone size reflect that table, while D and trimming were determined from the DNA. Here the sample spans fewer than 30,000 clones, more than 60% being singletons. Sequencing used CD4+ T cells from blood buffy coats. This TCR was sampled from a human donor in good health.

CDR3 coding DNA: TGCAGCGTTGAGCGGACATCCGCCTACGAGCAGTACGTC. Its translation: CSVERTSAYEQYV. The chain carries TRBV29-1 and TRBJ2-7; D may be TRBD1 (5 bases). Trimming took off 3 bases at V and 2 bases at J, with 11 bases between the two ends. This CDR3 comprises 13 residues. Germline CDR1 reads SQVTM; CDR2 reads ANQGSEA.